What follows are 19 T cell receptor beta chains derived from one specimen sequenced in a study of T cell responses to AZD1222 COVID-19 vaccine. TCRdb's copy holds only in-frame clones and misses some; the assay was immunoSEQ multiplex PCR. The sample consists of roughly 190,000 clones, just over 90% of them appearing once. This specimen consisted of peripheral blood, obtained on day 0 of AZD1222 vaccination. All receptors derive from an adult in good health.

The J gene is TRBJ1-6, the V gene TRBV3-1 (or the pseudogene TRBV3-2), with 7 bases aligning to TRBD1. V shed 0 bases and J 13 bases; nucleotides not matched to a gene: 9. CDR3 size: 15 residues. Germline-derived CDR1 and CDR2 are LGHDT and YNNKEL (reference sequence). Here the CDR3 reads CASSQEVQGPYPLHF. In DNA, the CDR3 is TGTGCCAGCAGCCAAGAGGTACAGGGGCCCTATCCCCTCCACTTT.

The chain employs TRBV2 and TRBJ2-7, with no clear D. Trimming took off 8 bases at V and 2 bases at J, with 13 bases between the two ends. Germline V gene lookup returns CDR1 SNHLY and CDR2 FYNNEI. The CDR3 sequence is 13 residues long. The CDR3 DNA follows: TGTGCCAGCGACCGTAACCCTGCCTACGAGCAGTACTTC. This codes for CASDRNPAYEQYF.

This sequence joins TRBV7-6 and TRBJ2-1, with 7 bases that match TRBD2. The V gene end was trimmed by 4 bases and the J gene end by 9 bases; junction bases not matched to a gene: 6. The CDR3 sequence is 13 residues long. Germline V gives CDR1 SGHVS, CDR2 FNYEAQ. CDR3 protein: CASSYERGGEQFF. As DNA, the CDR3 is TGTGCCAGCAGCTACGAACGCGGGGGTGAGCAGTTCTTC.

The chain recombines TRBV15 with TRBJ1-4; the D is unclear. V was cut by 1 base and J by 8 bases, with 14 bases left in between. The CDR3 sequence is 15 residues long. Germline V gives CDR1 LNHNV, CDR2 YYDKDF (reference sequence). The CDR3 sequence: CATSRVGRVGEKLFF. The CDR3 nucleotides read TGTGCCACCAGCAGAGTGGGTAGGGTGGGGGAAAAACTGTTTTTT.

The chain joins TRBV19 to TRBJ2-1; 11 bases map to TRBD2. CDR1 and CDR2 from the germline V gene are LNHDA and SQIVND (reference sequence). The CDR3 extends over 15 amino acids. Germline trimming cut 4 bases from V and 4 bases from J; bases unmatched to any gene: 3. CDR3: CASSSGTSGYNEQFF. The CDR3 DNA follows: TGTGCCAGTAGTAGCGGGACTAGCGGATACAATGAGCAGTTCTTC.

The rearrangement uses TRBV11-2 and TRBJ1-1; possibly TRBD1 for D (5 bases). Germline V gene sequence: CDR1 SGHAT, CDR2 FQNNGV. The ends were cut back, 1 base at V and 9 bases at J, with 18 bases in the middle. This CDR3 region has 15 residues. DNA for the CDR3: TGTGCCAGCAGCTTAGGACGGAAGGGGAGAGATAAAGCTTTCTTT. Translated: CASSLGRKGRDKAFF.

J is TRBJ1-3 and V is TRBV2, with TRBD1 identical over 9 bases. This CDR3 contains 14 residues. The V and J ends lost 5 bases and 4 bases, in that order; junction bases with no gene match: 3. In germline, CDR1 is SNHLY, CDR2 FYNNEI. The CDR3 loop reads CASSLQGAGNTIYF. The CDR3 DNA sequence: TGTGCCAGCAGTCTACAGGGGGCGGGAAACACCATATATTTT. Based on the CDR3 plus reference TRBV2 and TRBJ1-3, the full variable domain is EPEVTQTPSHQVTQMGQEVILRCVPISNHLYFYWYRQILGQKVEFLVSFYNNEISEKSEIFDDQFSVERPDGSNFTLKIRSTKLEDSAMYFCASSLQGAGNTIYFGEGSWLTVV.

V and J are TRBV11-1 and TRBJ2-7, with D perhaps matching TRBD2 (6 bases). Looked up from germline, CDR1 is SGHAT and CDR2 is FQDESV (reference sequence). Between the trimmed V and J ends, which lost 5 bases and 0 bases, there was a span of 14 bases. The CDR3 has 15 amino acids. CDR3 loop: CASSSLAVNSYEQYF. In DNA form, the CDR3 reads TGTGCCAGCAGCAGTTTAGCGGTGAACTCCTACGAGCAGTACTTC. The variable domain in full, completed from reference TRBV11-1 and TRBJ2-7, reads EAEVAQSPRYKITEKSQAVAFWCDPISGHATLYWYRQILGQGPELLVQFQDESVVDDSQLPKDRFSAERLKGVDSTLKIQPAELGDSAMYLCASSSLAVNSYEQYFGPGTRLTVT.

J is TRBJ2-3 and V is TRBV12-3 or TRBV12-4; no firm D call. V was trimmed by 5 bases and J by 2 bases, leaving 2 bases between them. The CDR3 sequence is 11 residues long. This chain's CDR3 is CASSNTDTQYF. The CDR3 DNA reads TGTGCCAGCAGTAACACAGATACGCAGTATTTT.

V and J are TRBV18 and TRBJ1-4; TRBD1 matches at 11 bases. With V trimmed by 6 bases and J by 3 bases, 3 bases remained unmatched. This CDR3 has 15 amino acids. Germline V CDR1 and CDR2: KGHSH, LQKENI. This CDR3 reads CASSMGQGANEKLFF. DNA of the CDR3: TGTGCCAGCTCGATGGGACAGGGGGCTAATGAAAAACTGTTTTTT.

Of note for this clone: Other DNA sequences in the same sample also yield this CDR3. The rearrangement joins TRBV19 to TRBJ1-6; D is unresolved. Germline CDR1 reads LNHDA; CDR2 reads SQIVND (reference sequence). Trimming took off 1 base at V and 7 bases at J, with 2 bases between the two ends. The CDR3 length is 12 residues. This CDR3 reads CASSIANSPLHF. The DNA for the CDR3 is TGTGCCAGTAGTATAGCGAATTCACCCCTCCACTTT.

This clone was observed a few times. The genes are TRBV29-1 and TRBJ1-1; D is uncertain. The CDR3 loop spans 13 amino acids. V was shortened by 5 bases and J by 0 bases, with 10 bases between the two germline ends. Germline values: CDR1 SQVTM, CDR2 ANQGSEA. The CDR3 DNA reads as TGCAGCGTTTACCACAGCTTGAACACTGAAGCTTTCTTT. It encodes CSVYHSLNTEAFF.

The chain recombines TRBV7-9 with TRBJ1-4; TRBD1 agrees at 7 bases. The CDR3 length is 16 residues. J lost 3 bases, V lost 3 bases, and 7 bases had no gene match. Germline V gene lookup returns CDR1 SEHNR and CDR2 FQNEAQ (reference sequence). CDR3 sequence (DNA): TGTGCCAGCAGCTTCACAGGGGTTGTGCCTAATGAAAAACTGTTTTTT. The encoded protein is CASSFTGVVPNEKLFF.

This chain connects TRBV2 to TRBJ1-6, with D tentatively TRBD1 (5 bases). There are 16 residues in the CDR3. V was cut by 6 bases and J by 7 bases, with 19 bases left in between. CDR1 SNHLY and CDR2 FYNNEI come from the germline V gene. CDR3 nucleotide sequence: TGTGCCAGCAGAGATACAGGTGGGGCGCGGAATTCACCCCTCCACTTT. Translated: CASRDTGGARNSPLHF.

The chain uses TRBV5-8 and TRBJ1-4; 9 nucleotides agree with TRBD1. The trim removed 4 bases at V and 5 bases at J, leaving 9 bases unmatched. Germline V gene data show CDR1 as SGHTS and CDR2 as YDEGEE. The length of the CDR3 is 16 residues. CDR3 sequence: CASSPTLTGGNEKLFF. CDR3 DNA: TGTGCCAGCAGCCCTACGTTGACAGGGGGGAATGAAAAACTGTTTTTT.

V is TRBV11-2 and J is TRBJ1-6; D not resolved. Germline assignment: CDR1 SGHAT and CDR2 FQNNGV. The germline V and J ends were trimmed by 5 bases and 7 bases, with 12 bases remaining between them. This CDR3 contains 14 residues. The CDR3 DNA reads TGTGCCAGCAGCATGGTTAGCCGGAATTCACCCCTCCACTTT. Residues: CASSMVSRNSPLHF.

The rearrangement uses TRBV19 and TRBJ2-7; possibly TRBD1 or TRBD2 for D (5 bases each). There are 14 residues in the CDR3. Trimming shortened V by 4 bases and J by 5 bases, and 15 bases separated the two germline ends. Germline values: CDR1 LNHDA, CDR2 SQIVND (reference sequence). The DNA of the CDR3 is TGTGCCAGTAGTACGTCGGGACCCCGGAACGAGCAGTACTTC. It encodes CASSTSGPRNEQYF.

This sequence joins TRBV27 and TRBJ1-5; no clear D gene. The CDR3 is made up of 15 amino acids. CDR1 is MNHEY, CDR2 SMNVEV, per germline (reference sequence). Between the trimmed V and J ends, which lost 3 bases and 1 base, there was a span of 10 bases. This chain's CDR3 is CASSFGVSSNQPQHF. In DNA form, the CDR3 reads TGTGCCAGCAGTTTCGGGGTTTCAAGCAATCAGCCCCAGCATTTT.

This clone was found a few times. The CDR3 bases are TGTGCCAGCAGCAAAGGGACTAGCGGATCCTTCTACGAGCAGTACTTC. It specifies CASSKGTSGSFYEQYF. V usage is TRBV11-2 and J usage is TRBJ2-7, with 11 nucleotides matching TRBD2. Germline CDR1 SGHAT, CDR2 FQNNGV. This CDR3 spans 16 amino acids. The ends lost 5 bases at V and 3 bases at J; junction bases unmatched: 9.